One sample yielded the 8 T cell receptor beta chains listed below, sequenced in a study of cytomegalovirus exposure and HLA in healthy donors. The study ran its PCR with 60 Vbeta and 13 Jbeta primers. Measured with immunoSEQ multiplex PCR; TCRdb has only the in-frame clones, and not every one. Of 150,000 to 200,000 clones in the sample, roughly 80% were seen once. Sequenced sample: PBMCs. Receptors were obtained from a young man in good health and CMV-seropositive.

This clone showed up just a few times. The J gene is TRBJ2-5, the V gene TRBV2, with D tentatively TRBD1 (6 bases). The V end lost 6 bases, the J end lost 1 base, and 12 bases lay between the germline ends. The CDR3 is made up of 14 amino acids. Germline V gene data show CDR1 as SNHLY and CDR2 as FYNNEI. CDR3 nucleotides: TGTGCCAGCAGCTACGGACAGATCCAAGAGACCCAGTACTTC. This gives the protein CASSYGQIQETQYF.

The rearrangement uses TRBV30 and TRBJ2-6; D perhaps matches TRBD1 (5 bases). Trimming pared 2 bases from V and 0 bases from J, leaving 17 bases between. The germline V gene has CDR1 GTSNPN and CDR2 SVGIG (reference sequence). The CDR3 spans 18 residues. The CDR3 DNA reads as TGTGCCTGGAGTCGGTTACGGACATCCACCTCTGGGGCCAACGTCCTGACTTTC. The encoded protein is CAWSRLRTSTSGANVLTF. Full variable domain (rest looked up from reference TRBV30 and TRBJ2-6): SQTIHQWPATLVQPVGSPLSLECTVEGTSNPNLYWYRQAAGRGLQLLFYSVGIGQISSEVPQNLSASRPQDRQFILSSKKLLLSDSGFYLCAWSRLRTSTSGANVLTFGAGSRLTVL.

The CDR3, as DNA: TGTGCCAGCAGCCAACAGGGAAGGGGGACGATGAGGAGCACTGAAGCTTTCTTT. It encodes CASSQQGRGTMRSTEAFF. This sequence joins TRBV7-9 and TRBJ1-1, with D possibly TRBD1 on 6 matching bases. CDR1 and CDR2 (germline): SEHNR, FQNEAQ (reference sequence). With 5 bases removed from V and 4 bases from J, the gap between germline ends came to 26 bases. CDR3 size: 18 residues.

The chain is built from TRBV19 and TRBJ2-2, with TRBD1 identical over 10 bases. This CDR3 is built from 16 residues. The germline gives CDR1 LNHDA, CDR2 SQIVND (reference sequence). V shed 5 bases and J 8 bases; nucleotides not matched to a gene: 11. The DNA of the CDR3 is TGTGCCAGTAGTCAGAGAGGGACAGGGGTATCAGGGGAGCTGTTTTTT. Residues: CASSQRGTGVSGELFF.

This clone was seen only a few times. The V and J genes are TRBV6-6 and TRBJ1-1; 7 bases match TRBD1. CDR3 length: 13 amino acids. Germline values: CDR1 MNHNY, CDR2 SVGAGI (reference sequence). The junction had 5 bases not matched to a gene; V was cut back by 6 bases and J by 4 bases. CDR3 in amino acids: CASSETGVTEAFF. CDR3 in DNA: TGTGCCAGCAGCGAAACAGGGGTCACTGAAGCTTTCTTT.

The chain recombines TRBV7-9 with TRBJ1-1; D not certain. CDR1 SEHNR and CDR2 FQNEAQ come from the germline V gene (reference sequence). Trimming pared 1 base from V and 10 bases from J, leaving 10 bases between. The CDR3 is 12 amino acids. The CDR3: CASSLEQARAFF. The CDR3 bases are TGTGCCAGCAGCTTAGAGCAGGCGCGAGCTTTCTTT.

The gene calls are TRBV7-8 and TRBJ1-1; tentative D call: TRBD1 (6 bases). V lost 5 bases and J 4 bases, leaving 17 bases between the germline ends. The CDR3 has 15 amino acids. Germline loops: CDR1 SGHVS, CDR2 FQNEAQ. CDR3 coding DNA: TGTGCCAGCAGCACACTCACAGGGAGGGGCACTGAAGCTTTCTTT. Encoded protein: CASSTLTGRGTEAFF.

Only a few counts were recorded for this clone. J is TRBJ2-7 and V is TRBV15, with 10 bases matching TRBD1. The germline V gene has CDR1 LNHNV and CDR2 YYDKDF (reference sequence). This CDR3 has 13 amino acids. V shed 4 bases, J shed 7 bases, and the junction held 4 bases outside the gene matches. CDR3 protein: CATSTDRGREQYF. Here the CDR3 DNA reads TGTGCCACCAGCACAGACAGGGGGCGGGAGCAGTACTTC. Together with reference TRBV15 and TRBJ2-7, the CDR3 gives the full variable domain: DAMVIQNPRYQVTQFGKPVTLSCSQTLNHNVMYWYQQKSSQAPKLLFHYYDKDFNNEADTPDNFQSRRPNTSFCFLDIRSPGLGDTAMYLCATSTDRGREQYFGPGTRLTVT.